The present TCR beta chain was sequenced within a study of cytomegalovirus exposure and HLA in healthy donors. The germline V gene has CDR1 MNHNS and CDR2 SASEGT. The CDR3 runs 16 residues. V was shortened by 2 bases and J by 2 bases, with 13 bases between the two germline ends. Data came from immunoSEQ multiplex PCR; TCRdb stores just in-frame clones and leaves some out. The sample consists of around 80,000 clones, 95% to 97% of them appearing once. The sequenced material came from PBMCs. The chain recombines TRBV6-1 with TRBJ1-3; possible D gene TRBD1, 5 bases. The receptor comes from a woman aged 18 to 35 in good health and CMV-seronegative. The CDR3 region is CASSERFGGTGNTIYF. For the CDR3, the DNA is TGTGCCAGCAGTGAAAGGTTCGGGGGGACTGGAAACACCATATATTTT.